A selection of T cell receptor beta chains follows, all from one sample in a study of T cell repertoires in cytomegalovirus infection. TCRdb called the reads again in MiXCR, with one record for every CDR3 protein. Of approximately 550,000 distinct CDR3 sequences detected, 16% appear once; the ten largest clones hold more than 20%. Sequencing input: CD8+ T cells from PBMCs. These receptor sequences come from a human donor in good health (CMV status not recorded). Some clones in this sample may be carry-over from other donors' samples. Both conserved end residues are part of each CDR3. A D gene is named only where the DNA matches it firmly. Rows may omit the clone size; those that give it use once, few, many or a size class.

v_call,clone_size,j_call,d_call,cdr3_aa,cdr3_nt
TRBV4-2,-,TRBJ1-2,-,CASSSLEQFYGYTF,TGTGCCAGCAGCTCCTTGGAACAGTTCTATGGCTACACCTTC
TRBV30,-,TRBJ2-7,-,CAWSAMGNEQYF,TGTGCCTGGAGTGCAATGGGAAACGAGCAGTACTTC
TRBV19,-,TRBJ1-1,TRBD1,CASSETGEGTEAFF,TGTGCCAGTAGCGAAACAGGGGAAGGCACTGAAGCTTTCTTT
TRBV12-3/TRBV12-4,many,TRBJ2-3,-,CASSLPRTDTQYF,TGTGCCAGCAGTTTACCCCGCACAGATACGCAGTATTTT
TRBV27,few,TRBJ1-2,-,CASRLSWGSLLYGYTF,TGTGCCAGCAGACTGAGTTGGGGGTCCCTCCTCTATGGCTACACCTTC
TRBV12-5,many,TRBJ2-1,TRBD2,CASGFLGGLAGTNEQFF,TGTGCTAGTGGTTTCTTAGGTGGGCTAGCGGGCACCAATGAGCAGTTCTTC
TRBV20-1,-,TRBJ2-7,TRBD2,CSATRLAGGPEQYF,TGCAGTGCTACCCGACTAGCGGGAGGGCCAGAGCAGTACTTC
TRBV5-1,few,TRBJ2-7,TRBD2,CASSFPASGGNSYEQYF,TGCGCCAGCAGCTTTCCGGCTAGCGGGGGGAACTCCTACGAGCAGTACTTC
TRBV6-6,many,TRBJ2-1,-,CASSYSGVVADSSYNEQFF,TGTGCCAGCAGTTACTCTGGGGTGGTAGCGGACTCCTCCTACAATGAGCAGTTCTTC
TRBV12-5,many,TRBJ2-7,-,CASGLAAFLDEQYF,TGTGCTAGTGGTTTGGCAGCCTTCCTAGACGAGCAGTACTTC
TRBV7-8,many,TRBJ2-3,-,CASSFSPTDTQYF,TGTGCCAGCAGCTTCAGTCCCACAGATACGCAGTATTTT
TRBV7-9,many,TRBJ2-7,-,CASSLPGRDEQYF,TGTGCCAGCAGCTTGCCGGGCAGGGACGAGCAGTACTTC
TRBV19,-,TRBJ1-5,-,CASSKGQLSNQPQHF,TGTGCCAGTTCTAAAGGGCAACTTAGCAATCAGCCCCAGCATTTT
TRBV27,-,TRBJ2-2,-,CASWDSPDTGELFF,TGTGCCAGCTGGGACTCACCAGACACCGGGGAGCTGTTTTTT
TRBV11-1,many,TRBJ2-1,TRBD2,CASSQRAGGQNEQFF,TGTGCCAGCAGCCAGAGAGCGGGGGGGCAAAATGAGCAGTTCTTC
TRBV7-9,many,TRBJ2-1,TRBD2,CASSPTLAGVHNEQFF,TGTGCCAGCAGCCCGACACTAGCGGGAGTACACAATGAGCAGTTCTTC
TRBV7-9,few,TRBJ1-1,TRBD1,CASSPRGRRTEAFF,TGTGCCAGCAGCCCAAGGGGGCGTCGGACTGAAGCTTTCTTT
TRBV6-2/TRBV6-3,few,TRBJ1-1,-,CASSYSLTERGTEAFF,TGTGCCAGCAGTTACTCCCTAACGGAGAGGGGCACTGAAGCTTTCTTT
TRBV4-1,-,TRBJ2-3,TRBD1,CASSQQGASTQYF,TGCGCCAGCAGCCAGCAGGGGGCAAGTACGCAGTATTTT
TRBV19,few,TRBJ2-7,TRBD1,CASSISGTGNEQYF,TGTGCCAGTAGTATCTCCGGGACAGGGAATGAGCAGTACTTC